This entry lists 30 T cell receptor beta chains sequenced from one sample in a study of technical replicates of blood from a few donors. The data were produced by immunoSEQ multiplex PCR, yet TCRdb's version contains in-frame clones alone and is incomplete. The table records approximately 58,000 clones, less than 90% of them present only once. Material: PBMCs. The receptors come from a human donor in good health. Some clones in this sample may be carry-over from other donors' samples.

The sample holds a few counts of this clone. This chain joins TRBV4-2 and TRBJ2-2; D is unresolved. Germline V gene sequence: CDR1 LGHNA, CDR2 YNFKEQ. The CDR3 contains 15 residues. Trimming removed 0 bases from V and 6 bases from J, with 11 bases in between. The CDR3 loop is CASSQEIGEPGELFF. As DNA, the CDR3 is TGTGCCAGCAGCCAAGAGATCGGAGAACCCGGGGAGCTGTTTTTT.

Only a few counts were recorded for this clone. The chain links TRBV7-9 to TRBJ1-4; no clear D. The CDR3 consists of 16 residues. The ends were cut back, 5 bases at V and 1 base at J, with 14 bases in the middle. Germline values: CDR1 SEHNR, CDR2 FQNEAQ (reference sequence). The CDR3 loop is CASSPGVGGTNEKLFF. The DNA of the CDR3 is TGTGCCAGCAGCCCCGGGGTAGGAGGAACTAATGAAAAACTGTTTTTT.

The rearrangement uses TRBV2 and TRBJ1-5; D is unclear. Germline V lookup: CDR1 SNHLY, CDR2 FYNNEI. The ends were cut back, 8 bases at V and 6 bases at J, with 14 bases in the middle. This CDR3 has 13 amino acids. The CDR3 reads CASSTKGAQPQHF. The CDR3 nucleotides are TGTGCCAGCTCAACGAAAGGAGCTCAGCCCCAGCATTTT.

V is TRBV11-2 and J is TRBJ2-7; TRBD1 matches 7 bases. J gave up 6 bases and V 3 bases, and 2 bases lay outside the gene matches. Germline-derived CDR1 and CDR2 are SGHAT and FQNNGV. The CDR3 covers 12 residues. The CDR3 loop reads CASSLTGFEQYF. CDR3 DNA: TGTGCCAGCAGCTTGACAGGGTTCGAGCAGTACTTC. Variable domain in full (rest from reference TRBV11-2 and TRBJ2-7): EAGVAQSPRYKIIEKRQSVAFWCNPISGHATLYWYQQILGQGPKLLIQFQNNGVVDDSQLPKDRFSAERLKGVDSTLKIQPAKLEDSAVYLCASSLTGFEQYFGPGTRLTVT.

This chain joins TRBV5-4 and TRBJ2-5, with 8 bases matching TRBD2. V dropped 5 bases and J dropped 4; count of bases not matched to a gene: 4. The CDR3 has 13 amino acids. Germline CDR1 reads SGHNT; CDR2 reads YYREEE (reference sequence). The CDR3 reads CASRPRGGETQYF. The DNA of the CDR3 is TGTGCCAGCAGACCCCGGGGGGGAGAGACCCAGTACTTC.

This clone was detected once. J is TRBJ2-7 and V is TRBV6-5, with TRBD1 as a possible D gene (5 bases). Trimming cost V 6 bases and J 1 base, with 16 bases left between them. Germline V gene lookup returns CDR1 MNHEY and CDR2 SVGAGI. This CDR3 spans 15 amino acids. CDR3 coding DNA: TGTGCCAGCAGCCCCCTTACAGGTCCGTCCTACGAGCAGTACTTC. Residues: CASSPLTGPSYEQYF.

The V gene is TRBV2, the J gene TRBJ2-1; 8 bases are a match to TRBD2. V trimming: 7 bases; J trimming: 2 bases; junction bases outside the gene matches: 7. The CDR3 spans 15 residues. Germline values: CDR1 SNHLY, CDR2 FYNNEI. The CDR3 loop is CASTETRGAYNEQFF. CDR3 DNA: TGTGCCAGCACCGAAACGCGGGGGGCCTACAATGAGCAGTTCTTC.

The V call is TRBV4-1, the J call TRBJ1-1; D gene ambiguous. V gave up 3 bases and J gave up 4 bases, with 18 bases separating them. Germline loops: CDR1 MGHRA, CDR2 YSYEKL. This CDR3 comprises 16 residues. The CDR3 coding sequence is TGCGCCAGCAGCCAGGGATCGGGGTCGTGGGGCACTGAAGCTTTCTTT. Amino acids: CASSQGSGSWGTEAFF.

This clone was seen only a few times. The V call is TRBV19, the J call TRBJ2-2; perhaps TRBD2 as D (7 bases). This CDR3 region has 15 residues. Trimming left V 10 bases short and J 4 bases short, with 19 bases between. Germline V CDR1 and CDR2: LNHDA, SQIVND (reference sequence). The CDR3 DNA sequence: TGTGCCACCCAAAACGGGGGGCAGTTCACCGGGGAGCTGTTTTTT. Its protein is CATQNGGQFTGELFF.

The chain is built from TRBV10-3 and TRBJ2-2; D is possibly TRBD2 (6 bases). The CDR3 has 14 amino acids. Germline values: CDR1 ENHRY, CDR2 SYGVKD. Trimming took 10 bases from V and 1 from J, leaving 13 bases between them. For the CDR3, the DNA is TGTGCCACTACGGAGGGGCGGAACACCGGGGAGCTGTTTTTT. Encoded protein: CATTEGRNTGELFF.

This clone was seen only a few times. This chain connects TRBV2 to TRBJ1-1; D may be TRBD1 (6 bases). CDR1 SNHLY and CDR2 FYNNEI come from the germline V gene. CDR3 length equals 14 residues. The V and J ends lost 5 bases and 0 bases respectively, with 10 bases between them. The CDR3 loop reads CASSSQGLNTEAFF. For the CDR3, the DNA is TGTGCCAGCAGTTCACAGGGATTGAACACTGAAGCTTTCTTT. The whole variable domain, filled in from reference TRBV2 and TRBJ1-1, reads EPEVTQTPSHQVTQMGQEVILRCVPISNHLYFYWYRQILGQKVEFLVSFYNNEISEKSEIFDDQFSVERPDGSNFTLKIRSTKLEDSAMYFCASSSQGLNTEAFFGQGTRLTVV.

This chain joins TRBV5-1 and TRBJ2-1; 9 bases line up with TRBD1. The CDR3 is made up of 16 amino acids. Per germline, CDR1 SGHRS and CDR2 YFSETQ. With 5 bases clipped from V and 5 bases from J, the junction kept 11 bases outside the gene matches. CDR3 coding DNA: TGCGCCAGCAGTTTCTCCGGGACAGGGACCAACAATGAGCAGTTCTTC. Translating gives CASSFSGTGTNNEQFF.

The chain employs TRBV9 and TRBJ2-2; D might be TRBD2 (5 bases). Germline assignment: CDR1 SGDLS and CDR2 YYNGEE. V lost 0 bases to trimming and J lost 3 bases, with 9 bases between them. The CDR3 has 15 residues. CDR3 sequence (DNA): TGTGCCAGCAGCGTAGGAGGACTTCACACCGGGGAGCTGTTTTTT. This sequence encodes CASSVGGLHTGELFF.

The chain combines TRBV11-2 with TRBJ2-1; D call uncertain. CDR3 length: 16 residues. CDR1 is SGHAT, CDR2 FQNNGV, per germline. Between the trimmed V and J ends, which lost 2 bases and 0 bases, there was a span of 11 bases. The CDR3 DNA reads TGTGCCAGCAGCTTATCCGGGTCGAGCTCCTACAATGAGCAGTTCTTC. Its translation: CASSLSGSSSYNEQFF.

The chain is built from TRBV4-1 and TRBJ1-1; 10 nucleotides line up with TRBD1. This CDR3 is 16 amino acids long. Per germline, CDR1 MGHRA and CDR2 YSYEKL. The trim removed 1 base at V and 5 bases at J, leaving 7 bases unmatched. The CDR3, as DNA: TGCGCCAGCAGCCAAGGCCCGGGACAGGGGTTTACTGAAGCTTTCTTT. Protein: CASSQGPGQGFTEAFF.

This chain uses TRBV4-3 with TRBJ2-3; unclear D gene. The CDR3 consists of 13 residues. CDR1 is LGHNA and CDR2 is YSLEER in the germline V gene. Trimming cost V 4 bases and J 2 bases, with 7 bases left between them. The CDR3 here is CASSPRNTDTQYF. CDR3 DNA: TGCGCCAGCAGCCCGAGAAACACAGATACGCAGTATTTT.

This clone was detected only a few times. The chain couples TRBV4-1 to TRBJ2-1; no clear D gene. Trimming pared 0 bases from V and 1 base from J, leaving 7 bases between. CDR3 size: 15 residues. CDR1 and CDR2 (germline): MGHRA, YSYEKL. CDR3 in DNA: TGCGCCAGCAGCCAAGAGGGCCTATCCTACAATGAGCAGTTCTTC. Translated, it gives CASSQEGLSYNEQFF.

This rearrangement joins TRBV5-6 to TRBJ2-7; maybe TRBD1 (6 bases). V gave up 4 bases and J gave up 4 bases, with 15 bases separating them. Germline V gene data show CDR1 as SGHDT and CDR2 as YYEEEE. The CDR3 runs to 14 residues. CDR3 coding DNA: TGTGCCAGCAGCCTGATCAGGGGCCAATACGAGCAGTACTTC. It codes for CASSLIRGQYEQYF.

This clone was detected once. V and J are TRBV7-2 and TRBJ2-1; tentatively, D is TRBD2 (6 bases). V was clipped by 0 bases and J by 7 bases, with 13 bases between them. Germline CDR1 is SGHTA and CDR2 is FQGNSA. The CDR3 covers 15 residues. CDR3 coding DNA: TGTGCCAGCAGCTTAGCGGGACTGGCCTTGAATGAGCAGTTCTTC. The encoded protein is CASSLAGLALNEQFF.

The rearrangement joins TRBV11-2 to TRBJ1-4; possible D gene TRBD1, 6 bases. The germline gives CDR1 SGHAT, CDR2 FQNNGV. The V end lost 4 bases, the J end lost 7 bases, and 16 bases lay between the germline ends. The CDR3 is 15 residues long. The CDR3 reads CASSYSQGQGEKLFF. The DNA of the CDR3 is TGTGCCAGCAGCTATAGTCAGGGGCAGGGTGAAAAACTGTTTTTT.

The chain employs TRBV18 and TRBJ1-1; 10 bases are shared with TRBD1. CDR3 length: 15 amino acids. CDR1 KGHSH and CDR2 LQKENI come from the germline V gene. The junction had 5 bases not matched to a gene; V was cut back by 6 bases and J by 1 base. The DNA for the CDR3 is TGTGCCAGCTCGGGCGGGACAGGGGCGAACACTGAAGCTTTCTTT. It translates to CASSGGTGANTEAFF.

The chain uses TRBV7-2 and TRBJ2-2; D not certain. CDR3 length equals 16 residues. The V and J ends lost 3 bases and 6 bases respectively, with 17 bases between them. Germline CDR1 reads SGHTA; CDR2 reads FQGNSA. The DNA of the CDR3 is TGTGCCAGCAGCTTTGGCCCTAGTCGATCGGCCGGGGAGCTGTTTTTT. Residues: CASSFGPSRSAGELFF.

V gene TRBV4-1 combines with J gene TRBJ2-1, with 11 bases that match TRBD2. This CDR3 has 14 amino acids. J was trimmed by 8 bases and V by 6 bases; bases with no gene match: 6. Germline CDR1 MGHRA, CDR2 YSYEKL. CDR3 sequence: CASRRLAGSDEQFF. In DNA, the CDR3 is TGCGCCAGCAGACGACTAGCGGGGTCGGATGAGCAGTTCTTC.

V is TRBV25-1 and J is TRBJ2-5; 11 bases are shared with TRBD1. Unmatched junction bases numbered 9, after V lost 7 bases and J lost 5 bases. CDR1 and CDR2 (germline): MGHDK, SYGVNS. The CDR3 is 15 residues long. As DNA, the CDR3 is TGTGCCAGCAATGGGGCGGACAGGGGGCAGGAGACCCAGTACTTC. The encoded protein is CASNGADRGQETQYF.

The CDR3 reads CASSSGTGGTGELFF. CDR3 DNA: TGTGCCAGCAGCTCGGGGACAGGGGGGACCGGGGAGCTGTTTTTT. V gene TRBV5-6 combines with J gene TRBJ2-2, with 11 nucleotides matching TRBD1. This CDR3 has 15 amino acids. V shed 3 bases and J 5 bases; nucleotides not matched to a gene: 3. Germline V gene sequence: CDR1 SGHDT, CDR2 YYEEEE.

A single count supports this clone. The rearrangement joins TRBV4-1 to TRBJ2-7, with 7 bases lining up with TRBD2. The V gene's germline CDR1 is MGHRA and CDR2 YSYEKL. With V trimmed by 1 base and J by 2 bases, 5 bases remained unmatched. The CDR3 consists of 15 residues. CDR3 coding DNA: TGCGCCAGCAGCCAAGTAGTTGCGGGAGCCTACGAGCAGTACTTC. Protein sequence: CASSQVVAGAYEQYF.

The chain carries TRBV5-4 and TRBJ2-5; possibly TRBD1 for D (5 bases). The CDR3 covers 13 residues. The germline V gene has CDR1 SGHNT and CDR2 YYREEE (reference sequence). Trimming cost V 5 bases and J 5 bases, with 13 bases left between them. The CDR3 loop is CASSTTARETQYF. The CDR3 nucleotides read TGTGCCAGCAGTACGACAGCACGGGAGACCCAGTACTTC.

This sequence joins TRBV4-2 and TRBJ1-6; a possible D gene is TRBD1 (6 bases). CDR3 length: 17 residues. In germline, CDR1 is LGHNA, CDR2 YNFKEQ. V gave up 1 base and J gave up 0 bases, with 10 bases separating them. The CDR3 DNA reads TGTGCCAGCAGCCAAGTGACAGGAATCTCCTATAATTCACCCCTCCACTTT. This encodes CASSQVTGISYNSPLHF.

The chain links TRBV11-2 to TRBJ2-7; 9 nucleotides agree with TRBD2. The CDR3 runs 15 residues. Germline V CDR1 and CDR2: SGHAT, FQNNGV. V dropped 4 bases and J dropped 2; count of bases not matched to a gene: 6. Written as DNA, the CDR3 is TGTGCCAGCAGCTCGCGTAGCGGGGGCACCTACGAGCAGTACTTC. Residues: CASSSRSGGTYEQYF.

J is TRBJ1-2 and V is TRBV18; D is uncertain. The germline V and J ends were trimmed by 2 bases and 4 bases, with 5 bases remaining between them. Germline V lookup: CDR1 KGHSH, CDR2 LQKENI. The CDR3 sequence is 12 residues long. CDR3 nucleotide sequence: TGTGCCAGCTCACCAGACACCTATGGCTACACCTTC. As protein: CASSPDTYGYTF.